This section outlines one T cell receptor (beta chain) sequence together with its context. What it binds is unknown. A much larger clone differs from this one at a single base, so this may be a read error. The sample comes from a study of blood T cells in healthy people across ages. V lost 5 bases to trimming and J lost 8 bases, with 18 bases between them. Per germline, CDR1 SGHDN and CDR2 FVKESK. CDR3 length: 14 amino acids. The sample providers were healthy Caucasian people from Russia, aged about 6 to 95. Staff drew ten milliliters of peripheral blood from each donor. The authors ran a second PCR of 7 to 11 cycles using a sample-barcoded 5' primer and a J-beta primer mix. TCRdb processed the 5' RACE reads anew with MiXCR; each CDR3 protein has one entry. The table has some 780,000 distinct CDR3 sequences, 56% seen once; the top ten hold roughly 26%. The study, taken as a whole, reports: Older individuals had lower TCR beta diversity per million T cells (the decline was roughly linear).

What was sequenced was blood. The chain employs TRBV14 and TRBJ1-1; no clear D. This sequence was found in a man aged 35-49 years in good health. CDR3 sequence (DNA): TGTGCCAGCAGCACAAGCCATGCGTCGGGAGAAGCTTTCTTT. Translated, it gives CASSTSHASGEAFF.